The rows below give T cell receptor beta chains drawn from one sample of a study of cytotoxic CD8 clonotypes in ibrutinib-treated CLL. Assay: immunoSEQ multiplex PCR; the TCRdb copy retains only in-frame clones and omits some. The table shows 140,000 to 150,000 clones, with about 78% occurring only once. The sample here was PBMCs, taken after 24 months of ibrutinib treatment. These receptor sequences come from a human donor with chronic lymphocytic leukemia. Each CDR3 is given with its conserved first and last residue. D genes are given only for firm matches. Clone size, where shown, is once, few, many, or a class for clones that have expanded.

cdr3_aa	cdr3_nt	clone_size	j_call	cdr3_length	v_call	d_call
CASSLAGGENSPLHF	TGCGCCAGCAGCTTGGCCGGGGGCGAAAATTCACCCCTCCACTTT	.	TRBJ1-6	15	TRBV5-1	.
CASSAGDRAEQYF	TGTGCCAGCAGTGCGGGGGACAGGGCCGAGCAGTACTTC	.	TRBJ2-7	13	TRBV2	TRBD1
CASRPAGTSGRYEQYF	TGTGCCAGCAGACCCGCCGGGACTAGCGGGAGGTACGAGCAGTACTTC	.	TRBJ2-7	16	TRBV28	TRBD2
CASSFPSGGNNSPLHF	TGTGCCAGCAGTTTCCCCTCGGGGGGAAATAATTCACCCCTCCACTTT	.	TRBJ1-6	16	TRBV6-6	.
CASSPPSGTGTDTQYF	TGCGCCAGCAGCCCACCCTCCGGGACAGGCACAGATACGCAGTATTTT	.	TRBJ2-3	16	TRBV5-1	TRBD1
CASSFFQGGNQPQHF	TGTGCCAGCAGTTTTTTCCAGGGCGGCAATCAGCCCCAGCATTTT	once	TRBJ1-5	15	TRBV28	.
CATAWGSSNQPQHF	TGTGCCACCGCGTGGGGGAGCAGCAATCAGCCCCAGCATTTT	.	TRBJ1-5	14	TRBV6-5	.
CASSLEGFTYNEQFF	TGTGCCAGCAGCTTGGAGGGGTTTACCTACAATGAGCAGTTCTTC	once	TRBJ2-1	15	TRBV5-4	.
CASSLLGNNEQFF	TGCGCCAGCAGCTTGCTGGGGAACAATGAGCAGTTCTTC	few	TRBJ2-1	13	TRBV5-1	.
CSARPQFF	TGCAGTGCTAGACCTCAGTTCTTC	.	TRBJ2-1	8	TRBV20-1	.
CATQGPGTRGDTQYF	TGTGCCACCCAGGGCCCCGGGACACGAGGAGATACGCAGTATTTT	.	TRBJ2-3	15	TRBV28	.
CASSPRTWTSGTDTQYF	TGTGCCAGCTCACCACGGACATGGACTAGCGGAACAGATACGCAGTATTTT	.	TRBJ2-3	17	TRBV18	TRBD2
CASSRTGGATDTQYF	TGTGCCAGCAGCCGGACAGGCGGCGCCACAGATACGCAGTATTTT	.	TRBJ2-3	15	TRBV28	TRBD1
CASSLQGVGQPQHF	TGTGCCAGCAGTCTGCAGGGTGTGGGCCAGCCCCAGCATTTT	few	TRBJ1-5	14	TRBV6-5	.
CASTPGGTAYNEQFF	TGTGCCAGCACCCCGGGGGGGACAGCCTACAATGAGCAGTTCTTC	.	TRBJ2-1	15	TRBV7-2	.
CASRYKDNEQFF	TGTGCCAGCAGGTACAAGGACAATGAGCAGTTCTTC	.	TRBJ2-1	12	TRBV6-5	.
CASTSPAYRGREQYF	TGTGCCAGCACAAGCCCGGCCTACCGGGGCCGGGAGCAGTACTTC	.	TRBJ2-7	15	TRBV28	.
CASSIGAPHSNQPQHF	TGTGCCAGTAGTATAGGGGCCCCACATAGCAATCAGCCCCAGCATTTT	.	TRBJ1-5	16	TRBV19	.
CASSLYSGSGTDTQYF	TGTGCCAGCAGCCTCTACAGCGGATCGGGCACAGATACGCAGTATTTT	.	TRBJ2-3	16	TRBV7-2	.
CASSVERQGWETQYF	TGTGCCAGCAGCGTGGAGAGACAGGGGTGGGAGACCCAGTACTTC	once	TRBJ2-5	15	TRBV9	TRBD1
CATSRDWGEQYF	TGTGCCACCAGCAGAGATTGGGGCGAGCAGTACTTC	.	TRBJ2-7	12	TRBV15	.
CASSAGGGADTQYF	TGTGCCAGCAGTGCTGGCGGCGGGGCAGATACGCAGTATTTT	many	TRBJ2-3	14	TRBV6-4	.
CASRLRTSGRALSDEQYF	TGTGCCAGCAGACTCCGGACTAGCGGGAGGGCCCTCTCGGACGAGCAGTACTTC	.	TRBJ2-7	18	TRBV7-3	TRBD2
CSVEPGGGTDTQYF	TGCAGCGTTGAACCCGGAGGGGGGACAGATACGCAGTATTTT	.	TRBJ2-3	14	TRBV29-1	.
CASNSQGATEAFF	TGTGCCAGCAACTCACAGGGGGCCACTGAAGCTTTCTTT	.	TRBJ1-1	13	TRBV28	TRBD1
CASTGWGNPTNTEAFF	TGCGCCAGCACCGGGTGGGGCAACCCAACGAACACTGAAGCTTTCTTT	.	TRBJ1-1	16	TRBV5-1	.
CASSLRPEGNNEQFF	TGTGCCAGCAGTTTAAGACCAGAGGGAAACAATGAGCAGTTCTTC	once	TRBJ2-1	15	TRBV27	.
CASSLGALGQPQHF	TGTGCCAGCAGCTTAGGGGCCCTGGGGCAGCCCCAGCATTTT	.	TRBJ1-5	14	TRBV11-2	.
CASSDWTGGFYGYTF	TGTGCCAGTAGTGATTGGACAGGGGGCTTCTATGGCTACACCTTC	.	TRBJ1-2	15	TRBV19	TRBD1
CASSPGQGARTNTGELFF	TGTGCCAGCAGCCCCGGACAGGGGGCAAGGACAAACACCGGGGAGCTGTTTTTT	.	TRBJ2-2	18	TRBV11-2	TRBD1
CASSWTMGEQFF	TGTGCCAGCAGTTGGACCATGGGTGAGCAGTTCTTC	once	TRBJ2-1	12	TRBV6-6	.
CAWTGLANTGELFF	TGTGCCTGGACGGGGCTAGCGAACACCGGGGAGCTGTTTTTT	once	TRBJ2-2	14	TRBV30	.
CASIPRRRTEAFF	TGTGCCAGCATACCCCGCCGGAGGACTGAAGCTTTCTTT	.	TRBJ1-1	13	TRBV6-6	.
CASGDSYTEAFF	TGCGCCAGCGGGGACAGCTACACTGAAGCTTTCTTT	.	TRBJ1-1	12	TRBV5-1	TRBD1
CASSLFLAGAQETQYF	TGTGCCAGCAGCTTGTTCCTAGCGGGAGCCCAAGAGACCCAGTACTTC	.	TRBJ2-5	16	TRBV5-6	TRBD2
CASSFGSHSYEQYF	TGTGCCAGCAGTTTTGGGTCCCACTCCTACGAGCAGTACTTC	.	TRBJ2-7	14	TRBV27	.
CASTRQGAGANVLTF	TGTGCCAGCACCCGACAGGGGGCTGGGGCCAACGTCCTGACTTTC	.	TRBJ2-6	15	TRBV2	TRBD1
CASSRDRGTDTQYF	TGTGCCAGCAGTCGGGACAGGGGTACAGATACGCAGTATTTT	few	TRBJ2-3	14	TRBV7-2	TRBD1
CALAGGPETQYF	TGTGCTCTAGCGGGGGGCCCAGAGACCCAGTACTTC	.	TRBJ2-5	12	TRBV30	TRBD2
CASSTGQGAYNEQFF	TGTGCCAGCTCCACTGGGCAGGGGGCCTACAATGAGCAGTTCTTC	few	TRBJ2-1	15	TRBV9	TRBD1
CASSTSGGMAFF	TGTGCCAGCAGCACGAGCGGGGGGATGGCTTTCTTT	.	TRBJ1-1	12	TRBV6-6	.
CSVGRTSGGFGEQFF	TGCAGCGTTGGGAGGACTAGCGGGGGATTCGGTGAGCAGTTCTTC	.	TRBJ2-1	15	TRBV29-1	TRBD2